A single sample is the source of the 14 T cell receptor beta chains below, sequenced in a study of blood T cell repertoires in COVID-19 (TCRdb year 2020). The library was produced with the immunoSEQ multiplex PCR assay. TCRdb stores this immuneACCESS table with in-frame sequences only. Part of the clones is absent; in the studies checked, under half of the shortfall reflects unresolved V genes, and no reason is known for the rest. The sample records some 150,000 clones, roughly 81% of which are singletons. The ten biggest clones cover approximately 0.99% of the sample. Sequencing was done on a sample of peripheral blood. These receptors were collected from a man aged 40-55 years with acute or convalescent COVID-19.

This chain links TRBV10-1 with TRBJ1-1; D is unclear. The germline V gene encodes CDR1 WNHNN and CDR2 SYGVQD (reference sequence). The CDR3 consists of 13 residues. The V end was cut by 3 bases, the J end by 0 bases, with 5 bases between. CDR3 sequence reads: CASSDSLNTEAFF. The CDR3 DNA follows: TGCGCCAGCAGTGACTCTCTGAACACTGAAGCTTTCTTT.

The chain recombines TRBV19 with TRBJ2-3; D gene ambiguous. Deletions cut 3 bases from V and 0 bases from J, with 10 bases between. The CDR3 contains 15 residues. The germline V gene has CDR1 LNHDA and CDR2 SQIVND (reference sequence). CDR3 DNA: TGTGCCAGTAGTATTGGCGCAGGTAGCACAGATACGCAGTATTTT. Its protein product is CASSIGAGSTDTQYF.

The rearrangement joins TRBV6-1 to TRBJ2-7, with D unclear. The CDR3 runs to 16 residues. Germline-derived CDR1 and CDR2 are MNHNS and SASEGT. Trimming removed 0 bases at V and 1 base at J, with 13 bases between. CDR3 nucleotides: TGTGCCAGCAGTGAAGCCCTTCCCGCGGCATCCTACGAGCAGTACTTC. Translating it yields CASSEALPAASYEQYF.

This chain joins TRBV7-8 and TRBJ1-6; D is uncertain. The germline V gene encodes CDR1 SGHVS and CDR2 FQNEAQ. The CDR3 runs to 15 residues. V lost 2 bases, J lost 7 bases, and 12 bases lay in between. CDR3 sequence (DNA): TGTGCCAGCAGCTTACGATTACAAGTAAATTCACCCCTCCACTTT. Translation gives CASSLRLQVNSPLHF.

V is TRBV6-5 and J is TRBJ2-3, with TRBD2 identical over 7 bases. Losses at the gene ends were 7 bases for V and 4 bases for J; bases not matched to a gene: 5. CDR1 and CDR2 from the germline V gene are MNHEY and SVGAGI. The CDR3 is 13 amino acids. The CDR3 loop reads CASTVAGADTQYF. The CDR3 region has the DNA TGTGCCAGCACGGTTGCGGGAGCAGATACGCAGTATTTT.

The CDR3 coding sequence is TGTGCCATCAGTGAGCGGAGCTCCTATAATTCACCCCTCCACTTT. Its protein is CAISERSSYNSPLHF. The chain joins TRBV10-3 to TRBJ1-6, with unresolved D. The V end lost 2 bases, the J end lost 0 bases, and 5 bases lay between the germline ends. This CDR3 region has 15 residues. CDR1 ENHRY and CDR2 SYGVKD come from the germline V gene.

The rearrangement joins TRBV5-6 to TRBJ2-1; tentative D call: TRBD1 (5 bases). Trimming took 4 bases from V and 8 from J, leaving 22 bases between them. The CDR3 is made up of 16 amino acids. Germline CDR1 is SGHDT and CDR2 is YYEEEE. The CDR3 DNA is TGTGCCAGCAGCCGGGCCTTTAGGGCAGGGTTCCATGAGCAGTTCTTC. Residues: CASSRAFRAGFHEQFF.

This chain links TRBV7-6 with TRBJ2-7; D may be TRBD2 (7 bases). The V end lost 1 base, the J end lost 2 bases, and 12 bases lay between the germline ends. The germline V gene has CDR1 SGHVS and CDR2 FNYEAQ. The CDR3 contains 15 residues. The CDR3 DNA sequence: TGTGCCAGCAGCTTAGGTGGGGGGGCCCCCTACGAGCAGTACTTC. This codes for CASSLGGGAPYEQYF.

The J gene is TRBJ2-7, the V gene TRBV12-5; D is ambiguous. The CDR3 is 13 amino acids. V was shortened by 2 bases and J by 3 bases, with 8 bases between the two germline ends. The V gene's germline CDR1 is LGHNT and CDR2 FRNRAP. The DNA of the CDR3 is TGTGCTAGTGGTTTGTACCCGGGCTACGAGCAGTACTTC. The encoded protein is CASGLYPGYEQYF.

V is TRBV3-1 (or the pseudogene TRBV3-2) and J is TRBJ2-2; TRBD2 matches at 7 bases. Germline lookup yields CDR1 LGHDT and CDR2 YNNKEL (reference sequence). With 4 bases clipped from V and 0 bases from J, the junction kept 5 bases outside the gene matches. This CDR3 has 16 residues. Written as DNA, the CDR3 is TGTGCCAGCAGCCCGCGTAGCGGGTCGAACACCGGGGAGCTGTTTTTT. It translates to CASSPRSGSNTGELFF.

V usage is TRBV27 and J usage is TRBJ1-5, with a weak D call TRBD1 (5 bases). CDR1 is MNHEY and CDR2 is SMNVEV in the germline V gene (reference sequence). CDR3 length: 15 amino acids. V gave up 2 bases and J gave up 1 base, with 9 bases separating them. CDR3 DNA: TGTGCCAGCAGTTTACAGGGAAGGAGCAATCAGCCCCAGCATTTT. It specifies CASSLQGRSNQPQHF.

The CDR3 DNA reads as TGTGCCAGCAGCCCCTGGGACAGGGGTTTGCAGTACTTC. It encodes CASSPWDRGLQYF. The chain combines TRBV12-3 or TRBV12-4 with TRBJ2-7; the match to TRBD1 covers 10 bases. Trimming cost V 6 bases and J 9 bases; bases outside gene matches: 8. This CDR3 is 13 amino acids long.

The chain recombines TRBV5-4 with TRBJ2-3; 14 nucleotides align to TRBD2. The germline gives CDR1 SGHNT, CDR2 YYREEE (reference sequence). The CDR3 spans 18 residues. V dropped 4 bases and J dropped 2; count of bases not matched to a gene: 9. The CDR3 coding sequence is TGTGCCAGCAGCCCAAGCGCGGGACTAGCGGGAGCCACAGATACGCAGTATTTT. Protein sequence: CASSPSAGLAGATDTQYF. The variable domain in full, with the rest retrieved from reference TRBV5-4 and TRBJ2-3, is ETGVTQSPTHLIKTRGQQVTLRCSSQSGHNTVSWYQQALGQGPQFIFQYYREEENGRGNFPPRFSGLQFPNYSSELNVNALELDDSALYLCASSPSAGLAGATDTQYFGPGTRLTVL.

The chain employs TRBV3-1 (or the pseudogene TRBV3-2) and TRBJ2-3, with 10 bases fitting TRBD2. The J segment lost 3 bases and the V segment lost 3 bases, leaving 6 bases of the junction unmatched. The CDR3 runs 16 residues. The germline CDR1 and CDR2 sequences are LGHDT and YNNKEL (reference sequence). CDR3 loop: CASSQDVTSGTDTQYF. In DNA, the CDR3 is TGTGCCAGCAGCCAGGATGTGACTAGCGGGACAGATACGCAGTATTTT.